A single sample is the source of the 30 T cell receptor beta chains below, sequenced in a study of shared clonotypes between healthy human individuals. Produced via immunoSEQ multiplex PCR; TCRdb's table is partial and in-frame only. The repertoire consists of fewer than 1.6 million clones, with approximately 98.5% occurring once and the leading ten covering approximately 0.4%. The sample consisted of naive CD4+ T cells sorted from blood. Described subset: CD45RA+ positively selected. These receptors all stem from a man aged 25 to 40 in good health.

Of note for this clone: The sample has other DNA sequences that encode this CDR3 too. This sequence joins TRBV2 and TRBJ2-5; D tentatively fits TRBD1 or TRBD2 (5 bases each). CDR3 length: 12 amino acids. CDR1 and CDR2 from the germline V gene are SNHLY and FYNNEI. V was shortened by 3 bases and J by 5 bases, with 7 bases between the two germline ends. CDR3 protein: CASSDWGETQYF. The CDR3 DNA is TGTGCCAGCAGTGATTGGGGGGAGACCCAGTACTTC.

The J gene is TRBJ2-3, the V gene TRBV4-1; D is possibly TRBD2 (5 bases). The germline V gene encodes CDR1 MGHRA and CDR2 YSYEKL. The CDR3 totals 15 residues. The ends were cut back, 2 bases at V and 3 bases at J, with 12 bases in the middle. The CDR3 DNA is TGCGCCAGCAGCCAACCTGACTACCCGACAGATACGCAGTATTTT. Residues: CASSQPDYPTDTQYF.

This chain connects TRBV11-1 to TRBJ2-7; TRBD1 matches 7 bases. Germline CDR1 and CDR2: SGHAT and FQDESV (reference sequence). J lost 8 bases, V lost 5 bases, and 6 bases had no gene match. The CDR3 sequence is 12 residues long. The CDR3 region has the DNA TGTGCCAGCAGCCATAGACAGGGAAAGCAGTACTTC. Translation gives CASSHRQGKQYF.

This clone was seen a single time. This chain connects TRBV7-8 to TRBJ1-1; no firm D call. Germline CDR1 reads SGHVS; CDR2 reads FQNEAQ. The CDR3 sequence is 13 residues long. The V end was cut by 4 bases, the J end by 1 base, with 7 bases between. The CDR3 sequence is CASSSTRNTEAFF. The CDR3 DNA follows: TGTGCCAGCAGCTCTACACGGAACACTGAAGCTTTCTTT.

The chain uses TRBV5-1 and TRBJ1-1, with a weak D call TRBD1 (6 bases). V was trimmed by 4 bases and J by 0 bases, leaving 13 bases between them. The CDR3 contains 15 residues. CDR1 is SGHRS and CDR2 is YFSETQ in the germline V gene. The CDR3 bases are TGCGCCAGCAGCCCTAGACAGGTTATGAACACTGAAGCTTTCTTT. This sequence encodes CASSPRQVMNTEAFF.

The chain couples TRBV18 to TRBJ2-3; D might be TRBD2 (5 bases). This CDR3 spans 14 amino acids. Between the trimmed V and J ends, which lost 1 base and 6 bases, there was a span of 11 bases. Germline CDR1 is KGHSH and CDR2 is LQKENI. CDR3 amino acids: CASSPLNPGDTQYF. The CDR3 bases are TGTGCCAGCTCACCACTCAACCCGGGGGATACGCAGTATTTT.

J is TRBJ2-2 and V is TRBV5-4; D is unresolved. The CDR3 is made up of 13 amino acids. CDR1 SGHNT and CDR2 YYREEE come from the germline V gene (reference sequence). V was pared by 2 bases and J by 1 base, with 3 bases between. CDR3 in DNA: TGTGCCAGCAGCTTTCTGAACACCGGGGAGCTGTTTTTT. Residues: CASSFLNTGELFF. Based on the CDR3 plus reference TRBV5-4 and TRBJ2-2, the full variable domain is ETGVTQSPTHLIKTRGQQVTLRCSSQSGHNTVSWYQQALGQGPQFIFQYYREEENGRGNFPPRFSGLQFPNYSSELNVNALELDDSALYLCASSFLNTGELFFGEGSRLTVL.

CDR3 sequence reads: CASSLTGSTEAFF. Here the CDR3 DNA reads TGTGCCAGCAGTCTCACCGGGAGCACTGAAGCTTTCTTT. The chain is built from TRBV28 and TRBJ1-1; D gene unclear. This CDR3 is built from 13 residues. The V and J ends lost 5 bases and 4 bases respectively, with 11 bases between them. Germline-derived CDR1 and CDR2 are MDHEN and SYDVKM.

The CDR3 region is CSGGFYNEQFF. The CDR3 nucleotides are TGCAGTGGCGGGTTCTACAATGAGCAGTTCTTC. The chain uses TRBV20-1 and TRBJ2-1, with D possibly being TRBD2 (5 bases). The CDR3 length is 11 residues. Germline loops: CDR1 DFQATT, CDR2 SNEGSKA (reference sequence). Trimming pared 7 bases from V and 3 bases from J, leaving 7 bases between.

The chain uses TRBV10-3 and TRBJ2-7; 9 bases agree with TRBD1. CDR1 is ENHRY and CDR2 is SYGVKD in the germline V gene. V shed 10 bases, J shed 2 bases, and the junction held 3 bases outside the gene matches. There are 12 residues in the CDR3. The CDR3 loop is CASRDRAYEQYF. The CDR3 coding sequence is TGTGCCAGCCGGGACAGGGCCTACGAGCAGTACTTC.

The rearrangement links TRBV5-1 to TRBJ2-1; 7 nucleotides line up with TRBD1. From germline, CDR1 is SGHRS and CDR2 YFSETQ. Trimming took 4 bases from V and 10 from J; bases not matched to a gene: 8. CDR3 length: 13 amino acids. Written as DNA, the CDR3 is TGCGCCAGCAGCCACACCGAGGACAGGGAGCAGTTCTTC. Amino acids: CASSHTEDREQFF. The variable domain in full, completed from reference TRBV5-1 and TRBJ2-1, reads KAGVTQTPRYLIKTRGQQVTLSCSPISGHRSVSWYQQTPGQGLQFLFEYFSETQRNKGNFPGRFSGRQFSNSRSEMNVSTLELGDSALYLCASSHTEDREQFFGPGTRLTVL.

The sample holds one count of this clone. Other DNA sequences in the same sample also yield this CDR3. J is TRBJ2-1 and V is TRBV18, with 8 positions matching TRBD1. CDR1 is KGHSH and CDR2 is LQKENI in the germline V gene. The J segment lost 1 base and the V segment lost 6 bases, leaving 8 bases of the junction unmatched. The CDR3 is 16 amino acids. CDR3 sequence: CASSPAGGASYNEQFF. The CDR3 bases are TGTGCCAGCTCCCCTGCAGGGGGCGCGTCCTACAATGAGCAGTTCTTC. Looking up the rest from reference TRBV18 and TRBJ2-1 gives the full variable domain: NAGVMQNPRHLVRRRGQEARLRCSPMKGHSHVYWYRQLPEEGLKFMVYLQKENIIDESGMPKERFSAEFPKEGPSILRIQQVVRGDSAAYFCASSPAGGASYNEQFFGPGTRLTVL.

The CDR3 coding sequence is TGTGCCAGCACGGGAGTAGCGGGACGTTTTAATGAGCAGTTCTTC. Amino acids: CASTGVAGRFNEQFF. This chain uses TRBV2 with TRBJ2-1, with 8 nucleotides matching TRBD2. The germline gives CDR1 SNHLY, CDR2 FYNNEI. This CDR3 spans 15 amino acids. With V trimmed by 7 bases and J by 7 bases, 12 bases remained unmatched.

This sequence joins TRBV19 and TRBJ1-2, with 9 bases aligning to TRBD1. CDR1 and CDR2 (germline): LNHDA, SQIVND (reference sequence). The CDR3 is 14 amino acids. V gave up 6 bases and J gave up 2 bases; unmatched junction bases: 4. For the CDR3, the DNA is TGTGCCAGTAGATCCGGGACAGGGAACTATGGCTACACCTTC. It is translated as CASRSGTGNYGYTF.

Worth noting for this clone: Other nucleotide sequences in the sample specify the same CDR3. The CDR3 spells CASSLLAGSYEQYF. CDR3 coding DNA: TGTGCCAGCAGCTTATTAGCAGGTTCCTACGAGCAGTACTTC. V gene TRBV11-2 combines with J gene TRBJ2-7; no firm D call. Germline CDR1 and CDR2: SGHAT and FQNNGV. V shed 2 bases and J shed 1 base, with 9 bases lying between them. The CDR3 is 14 amino acids.

V and J are TRBV7-6 and TRBJ2-7, with 8 bases fitting TRBD2. Per the germline V gene, CDR1 is SGHVS and CDR2 is FNYEAQ. The CDR3 runs to 15 residues. V shed 3 bases, J shed 2 bases, and the junction held 6 bases outside the gene matches. The CDR3 nucleotides are TGTGCCAGCAGCTTGGGTAGCGGGATTACCTACGAGCAGTACTTC. The encoded protein is CASSLGSGITYEQYF.

This clone was recorded once. Other nucleotide sequences from this sample produce the same CDR3. The chain joins TRBV6-5 to TRBJ2-2; D is unclear. The V end lost 4 bases, the J end lost 2 bases, and 8 bases lay between the germline ends. The CDR3 consists of 14 residues. Germline lookup yields CDR1 MNHEY and CDR2 SVGAGI. The CDR3 region has the DNA TGTGCCAGCAGTTTGACTCGCAACACCGGGGAGCTGTTTTTT. Amino acids: CASSLTRNTGELFF.

The chain employs TRBV7-2 and TRBJ2-3; 11 bases match TRBD2. This CDR3 spans 17 amino acids. CDR1 is SGHTA, CDR2 FQGNSA, per germline. The trim removed 5 bases at V and 3 bases at J, leaving 10 bases unmatched. CDR3: CASSPARLAGQTDTQYF. The CDR3 coding sequence is TGTGCCAGCAGCCCGGCACGACTAGCGGGACAGACAGATACGCAGTATTTT.

In nucleotides, the CDR3 is TGTGCCAGCAGCGTACGACTAGCGGGGAGCACAGATACGCAGTATTTT. Translation gives CASSVRLAGSTDTQYF. This chain connects TRBV9 to TRBJ2-3, with 11 nucleotides matching TRBD2. Germline trimming cut 1 base from V and 0 bases from J; bases unmatched to any gene: 1. Germline V CDR1 and CDR2: SGDLS, YYNGEE. The CDR3 sequence is 16 residues long. The entire variable domain, with the rest obtained from reference TRBV9 and TRBJ2-3, is as follows: DSGVTQTPKHLITATGQRVTLRCSPRSGDLSVYWYQQSLDQGLQFLIQYYNGEERAKGNILERFSAQQFPDLHSELNLSSLELGDSALYFCASSVRLAGSTDTQYFGPGTRLTVL.

This clone was observed a single time. This chain connects TRBV27 to TRBJ1-4, with D perhaps TRBD1 (5 bases). CDR1 MNHEY and CDR2 SMNVEV come from the germline V gene (reference sequence). The V and J ends lost 4 bases and 10 bases respectively, with 22 bases between them. The CDR3 runs to 16 residues. The CDR3 sequence: CASSSTRGGVGGKLFF. The CDR3 DNA sequence: TGTGCCAGCAGTTCCACCCGGGGGGGGGTGGGCGGAAAACTGTTTTTT.

This sequence joins TRBV10-1 and TRBJ1-5; TRBD1 matches at 9 bases. The CDR3 sequence is 17 residues long. Germline trimming cut 2 bases from V and 6 bases from J; bases unmatched to any gene: 11. CDR1 WNHNN and CDR2 SYGVQD come from the germline V gene (reference sequence). The CDR3 DNA reads as TGCGCCAGCAGTGAGGCGTCCGGGACAGGGCTAGGTCAGCCCCAGCATTTT. It translates to CASSEASGTGLGQPQHF.

This chain links TRBV6-4 with TRBJ2-1; 8 positions match TRBD2. From germline, CDR1 is MRHNA and CDR2 SNTAGT. The CDR3 is 14 residues long. Unmatched junction bases numbered 7, after V lost 8 bases and J lost 4 bases. CDR3 nucleotide sequence: TGTGCCAGCGCTCCGGGACTAGGGTACAATGAGCAGTTCTTC. Protein: CASAPGLGYNEQFF.

This clone appeared once. The chain joins TRBV7-2 to TRBJ2-7, with D perhaps being TRBD1 or TRBD2 (7 bases each). This CDR3 is built from 17 residues. Between the trimmed V and J ends, which lost 1 base and 0 bases, there was a span of 16 bases. Germline assignment: CDR1 SGHTA and CDR2 FQGNSA. CDR3 sequence reads: CASSLGGRGLLSYEQYF. In DNA form, the CDR3 reads TGTGCCAGCAGCTTAGGAGGGAGGGGGCTCCTCTCCTACGAGCAGTACTTC.

This chain connects TRBV6-5 to TRBJ2-3, with D maybe TRBD2 (6 bases). Per germline, CDR1 MNHEY and CDR2 SVGAGI. Trimming shortened V by 4 bases and J by 2 bases, and 10 bases separated the two germline ends. This CDR3 is 14 amino acids long. The CDR3 sequence is CASSSGTYTDTQYF. CDR3 nucleotides: TGTGCCAGCAGTTCCGGGACTTACACAGATACGCAGTATTTT.

This rearrangement joins TRBV6-5 to TRBJ2-1; TRBD2 agrees at 8 bases. There are 14 residues in the CDR3. With 7 bases clipped from V and 9 bases from J, the junction kept 11 bases outside the gene matches. Looked up from germline, CDR1 is MNHEY and CDR2 is SVGAGI. The CDR3 protein is CASNGLAGAVEQFF. Written as DNA, the CDR3 is TGTGCCAGCAACGGACTAGCTGGGGCGGTTGAGCAGTTCTTC.

The chain is built from TRBV29-1 and TRBJ2-1; 9 nucleotides agree with TRBD2. J gave up 1 base and V 4 bases, and 5 bases lay outside the gene matches. CDR3 length: 15 residues. CDR1 is SQVTM, CDR2 ANQGSEA, per germline. The CDR3 region has the DNA TGCAGCGTTGCCGGAACTAGCGGGTCCTACAATGAGCAGTTCTTC. Amino acids: CSVAGTSGSYNEQFF.

The V call is TRBV11-2, the J call TRBJ2-1, with D possibly matching TRBD2 (6 bases). This CDR3 has 12 residues. V lost 3 bases, J lost 8 bases, and 8 bases lay in between. Germline V lookup: CDR1 SGHAT, CDR2 FQNNGV. The CDR3 nucleotides are TGTGCCAGCAGCTTGGCGGGGCATGAGCAGTTCTTC. It encodes CASSLAGHEQFF.

The chain joins TRBV30 to TRBJ2-7; D may match TRBD1 or TRBD2 (5 bases each). The length of the CDR3 is 14 residues. Germline V gene data show CDR1 as GTSNPN and CDR2 as SVGIG (reference sequence). Trimming removed 5 bases from V and 6 bases from J, with 20 bases in between. The CDR3, as DNA: TGTGCCTGGGGGACCGGGGCGACCGTCCCCGAGCAGTACTTC. As protein: CAWGTGATVPEQYF.

The chain joins TRBV7-2 to TRBJ2-7, with 12 bases lining up with TRBD2. After removal of 5 bases from V and 4 bases from J, the junction contained 15 bases not matched to a gene. Per the germline V gene, CDR1 is SGHTA and CDR2 is FQGNSA. There are 18 residues in the CDR3. This chain's CDR3 is CASSHATSGSLFPYEQYF. CDR3 coding DNA: TGTGCCAGCAGCCACGCGACTAGCGGGAGTTTATTTCCATACGAGCAGTACTTC.

This chain joins TRBV7-2 and TRBJ2-2, with no clear D. Trimming took off 5 bases at V and 5 bases at J, with 9 bases between the two ends. CDR1 is SGHTA and CDR2 is FQGNSA in the germline V gene. The CDR3 totals 13 residues. The CDR3 DNA reads as TGTGCCAGCAGCCCATTTCCGACCGGGGAGCTGTTTTTT. It yields the protein CASSPFPTGELFF.